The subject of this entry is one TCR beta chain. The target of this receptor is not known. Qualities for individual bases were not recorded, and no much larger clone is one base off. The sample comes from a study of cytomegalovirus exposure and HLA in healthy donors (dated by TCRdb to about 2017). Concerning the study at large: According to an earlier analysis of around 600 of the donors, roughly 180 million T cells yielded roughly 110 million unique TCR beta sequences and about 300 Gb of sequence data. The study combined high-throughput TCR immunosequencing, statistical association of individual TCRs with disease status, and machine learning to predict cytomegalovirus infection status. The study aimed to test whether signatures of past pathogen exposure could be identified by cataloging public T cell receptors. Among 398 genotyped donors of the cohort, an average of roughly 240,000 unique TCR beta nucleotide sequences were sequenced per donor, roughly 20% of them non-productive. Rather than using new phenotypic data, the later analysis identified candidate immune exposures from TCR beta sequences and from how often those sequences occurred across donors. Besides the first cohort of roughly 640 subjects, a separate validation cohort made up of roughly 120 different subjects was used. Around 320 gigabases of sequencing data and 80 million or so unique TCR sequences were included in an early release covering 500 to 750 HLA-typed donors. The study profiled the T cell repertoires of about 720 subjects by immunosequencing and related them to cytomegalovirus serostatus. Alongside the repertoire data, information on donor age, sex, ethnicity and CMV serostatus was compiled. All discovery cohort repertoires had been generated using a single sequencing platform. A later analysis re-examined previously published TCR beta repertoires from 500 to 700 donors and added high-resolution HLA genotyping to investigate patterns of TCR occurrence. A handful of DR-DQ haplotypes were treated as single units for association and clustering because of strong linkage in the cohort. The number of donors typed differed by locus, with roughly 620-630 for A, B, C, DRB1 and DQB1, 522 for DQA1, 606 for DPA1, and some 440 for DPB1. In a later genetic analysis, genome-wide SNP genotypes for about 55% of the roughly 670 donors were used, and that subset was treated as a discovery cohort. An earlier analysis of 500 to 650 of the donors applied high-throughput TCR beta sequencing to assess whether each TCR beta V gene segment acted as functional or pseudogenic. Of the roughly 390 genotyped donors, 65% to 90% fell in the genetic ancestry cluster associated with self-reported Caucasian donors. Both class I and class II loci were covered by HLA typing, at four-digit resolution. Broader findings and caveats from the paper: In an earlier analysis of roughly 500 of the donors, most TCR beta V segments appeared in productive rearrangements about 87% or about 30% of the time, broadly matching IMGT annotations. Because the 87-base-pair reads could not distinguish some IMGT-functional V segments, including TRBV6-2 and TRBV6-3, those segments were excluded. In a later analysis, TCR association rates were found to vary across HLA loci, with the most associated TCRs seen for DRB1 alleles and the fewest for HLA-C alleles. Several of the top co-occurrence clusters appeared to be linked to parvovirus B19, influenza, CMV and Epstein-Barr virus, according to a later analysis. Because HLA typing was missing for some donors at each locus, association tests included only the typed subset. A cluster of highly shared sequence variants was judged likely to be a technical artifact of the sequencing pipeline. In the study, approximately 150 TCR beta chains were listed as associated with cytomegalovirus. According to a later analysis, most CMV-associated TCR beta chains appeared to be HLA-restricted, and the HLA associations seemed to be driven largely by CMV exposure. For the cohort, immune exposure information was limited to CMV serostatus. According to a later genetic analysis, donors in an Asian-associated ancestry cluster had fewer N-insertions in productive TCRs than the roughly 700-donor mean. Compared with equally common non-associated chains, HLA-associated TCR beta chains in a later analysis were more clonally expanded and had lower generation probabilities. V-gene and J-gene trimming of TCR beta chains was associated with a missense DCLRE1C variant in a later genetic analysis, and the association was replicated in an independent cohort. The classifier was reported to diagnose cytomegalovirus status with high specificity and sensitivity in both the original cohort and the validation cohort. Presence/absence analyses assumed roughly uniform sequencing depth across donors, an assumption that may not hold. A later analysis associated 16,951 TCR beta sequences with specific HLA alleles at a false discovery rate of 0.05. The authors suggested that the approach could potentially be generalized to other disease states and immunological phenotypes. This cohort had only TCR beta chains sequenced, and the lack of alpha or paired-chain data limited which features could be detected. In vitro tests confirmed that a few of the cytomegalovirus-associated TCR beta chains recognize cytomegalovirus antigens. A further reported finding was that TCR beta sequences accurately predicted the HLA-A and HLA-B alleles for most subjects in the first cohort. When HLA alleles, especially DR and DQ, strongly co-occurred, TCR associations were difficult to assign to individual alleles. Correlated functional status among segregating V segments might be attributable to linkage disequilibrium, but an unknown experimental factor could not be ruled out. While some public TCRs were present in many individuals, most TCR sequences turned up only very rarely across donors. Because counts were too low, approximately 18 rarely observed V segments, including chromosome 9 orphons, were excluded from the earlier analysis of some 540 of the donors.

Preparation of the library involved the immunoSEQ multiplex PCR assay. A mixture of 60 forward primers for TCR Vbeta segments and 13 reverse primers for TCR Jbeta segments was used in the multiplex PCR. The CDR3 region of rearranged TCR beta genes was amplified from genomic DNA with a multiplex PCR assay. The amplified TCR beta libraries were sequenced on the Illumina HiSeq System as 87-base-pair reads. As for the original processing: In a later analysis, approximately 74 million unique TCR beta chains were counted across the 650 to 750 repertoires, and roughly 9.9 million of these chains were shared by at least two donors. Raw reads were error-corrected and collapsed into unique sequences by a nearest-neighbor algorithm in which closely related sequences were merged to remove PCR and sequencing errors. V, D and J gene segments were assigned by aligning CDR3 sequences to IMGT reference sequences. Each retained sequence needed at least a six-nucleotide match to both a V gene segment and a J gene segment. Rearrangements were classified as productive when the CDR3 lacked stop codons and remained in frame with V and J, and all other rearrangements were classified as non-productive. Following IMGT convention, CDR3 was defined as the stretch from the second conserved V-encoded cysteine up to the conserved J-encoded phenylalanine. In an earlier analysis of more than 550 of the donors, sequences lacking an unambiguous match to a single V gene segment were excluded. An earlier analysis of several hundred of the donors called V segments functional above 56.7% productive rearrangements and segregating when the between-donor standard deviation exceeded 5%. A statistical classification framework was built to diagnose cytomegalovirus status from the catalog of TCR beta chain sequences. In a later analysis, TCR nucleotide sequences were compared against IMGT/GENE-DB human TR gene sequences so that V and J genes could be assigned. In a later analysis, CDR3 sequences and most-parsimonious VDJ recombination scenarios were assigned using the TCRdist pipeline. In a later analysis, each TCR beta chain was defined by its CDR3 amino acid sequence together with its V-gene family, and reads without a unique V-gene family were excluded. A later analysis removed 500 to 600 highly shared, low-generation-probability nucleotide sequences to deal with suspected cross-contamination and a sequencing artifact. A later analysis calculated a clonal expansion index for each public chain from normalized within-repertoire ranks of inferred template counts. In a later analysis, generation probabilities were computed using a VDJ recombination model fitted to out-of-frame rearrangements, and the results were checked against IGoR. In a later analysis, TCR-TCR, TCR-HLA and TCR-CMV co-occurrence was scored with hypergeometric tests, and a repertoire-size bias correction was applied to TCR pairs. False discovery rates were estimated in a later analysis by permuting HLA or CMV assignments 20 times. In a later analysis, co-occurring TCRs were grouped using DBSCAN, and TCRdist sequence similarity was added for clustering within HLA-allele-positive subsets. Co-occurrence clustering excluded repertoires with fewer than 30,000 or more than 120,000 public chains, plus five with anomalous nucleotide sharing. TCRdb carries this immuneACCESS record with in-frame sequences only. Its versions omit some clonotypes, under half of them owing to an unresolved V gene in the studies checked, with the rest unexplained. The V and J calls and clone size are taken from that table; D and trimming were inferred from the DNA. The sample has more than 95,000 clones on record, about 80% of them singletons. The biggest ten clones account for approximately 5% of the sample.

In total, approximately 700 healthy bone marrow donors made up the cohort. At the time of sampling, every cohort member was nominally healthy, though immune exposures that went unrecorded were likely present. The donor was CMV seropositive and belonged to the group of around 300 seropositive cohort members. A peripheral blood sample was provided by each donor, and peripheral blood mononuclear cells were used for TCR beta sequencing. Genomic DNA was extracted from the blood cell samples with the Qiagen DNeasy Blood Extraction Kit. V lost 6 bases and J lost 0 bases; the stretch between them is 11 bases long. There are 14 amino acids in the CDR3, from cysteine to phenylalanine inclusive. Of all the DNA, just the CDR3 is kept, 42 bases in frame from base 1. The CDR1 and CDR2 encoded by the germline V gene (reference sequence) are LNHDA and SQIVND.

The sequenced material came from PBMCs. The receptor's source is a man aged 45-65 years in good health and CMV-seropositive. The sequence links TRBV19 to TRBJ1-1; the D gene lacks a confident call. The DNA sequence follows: TGTGCCAGTAGCCATAGGCGGATGAACACTGAAGCTTTCTTT. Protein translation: CASSHRRMNTEAFF.